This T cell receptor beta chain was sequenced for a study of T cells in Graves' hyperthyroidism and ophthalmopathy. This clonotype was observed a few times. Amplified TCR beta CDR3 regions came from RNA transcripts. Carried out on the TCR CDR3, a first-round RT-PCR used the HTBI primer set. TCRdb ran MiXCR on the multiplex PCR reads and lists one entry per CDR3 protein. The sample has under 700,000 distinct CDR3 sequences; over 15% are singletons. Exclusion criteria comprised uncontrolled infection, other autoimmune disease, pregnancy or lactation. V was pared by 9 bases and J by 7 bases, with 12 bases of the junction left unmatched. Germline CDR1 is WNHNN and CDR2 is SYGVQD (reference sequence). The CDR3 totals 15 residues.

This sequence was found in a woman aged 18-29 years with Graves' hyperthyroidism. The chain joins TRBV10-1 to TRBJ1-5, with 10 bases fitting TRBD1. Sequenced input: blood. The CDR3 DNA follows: TGCGCCAGTTTAGGGGGGACAGGGGCCAGCCAGCCCCAGCATTTT. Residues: CASLGGTGASQPQHF.